Below are 8 T cell receptor beta chains sequenced from a single sample in a study of human T cells and chemical hapten exposure. TCRdb re-called the RACE reads with MiXCR, one entry per CDR3 protein. This sample has around 75,000 distinct CDR3 sequences, with over 9% found just once. Documented time point: patch test 2, 6 weeks after DPC sensitization. Treatment of the sample: therapeutic diphenylcyclopropenone sensitization with weekly scalp DPC. This specimen was whole blood, taken in connection with sensitization to the hapten diphenylcyclopropenone (DPC). The receptors stem from a woman between 50 and 59 years old with alopecia areata. Some clones in this sample may be carry-over from other donors' samples.

There are many counts of this clonotype. V usage is TRBV3-1 and J usage is TRBJ1-1; perhaps TRBD1 as D (5 bases). There are 14 residues in the CDR3. Trimming took 2 bases from V and 4 from J, leaving 11 bases between them. Looked up from germline, CDR1 is LGHDT and CDR2 is YNNKEL (reference sequence). This CDR3 reads CASSQRGRGTEAFF. The CDR3 nucleotides are TGTGCCAGCAGCCAACGGGGGAGGGGCACTGAAGCTTTCTTT.

This clonotype occurred many times. The chain employs TRBV6-2 or TRBV6-3 and TRBJ1-2, with D hard to call. The CDR3 runs 13 residues. Germline assignment: CDR1 MNHEY and CDR2 SVGEGT. The ends were cut back, 0 bases at V and 6 bases at J, with 8 bases in the middle. CDR3: CASSYSPVDGYTF. CDR3 bases: TGTGCCAGCAGTTACTCGCCAGTCGATGGCTACACCTTC.

This clonotype was found many times. The rearrangement joins TRBV6-1 to TRBJ2-1; 7 bases match TRBD1. CDR3 length: 15 amino acids. The germline gives CDR1 MNHNS, CDR2 SASEGT. J gave up 3 bases and V 3 bases, and 5 bases lay outside the gene matches. This CDR3 is CASSERAGGYNEQFF. In nucleotides, the CDR3 is TGTGCCAGCAGTGAGAGGGCAGGGGGCTACAATGAGCAGTTCTTC.

J is TRBJ1-2 and V is TRBV20-1; TRBD1 agrees at 10 bases. Looked up from germline, CDR1 is DFQATT and CDR2 is SNEGSKA (reference sequence). This CDR3 contains 13 residues. V lost 3 bases to trimming and J lost 5 bases; unmatched junction nucleotides: 3. The CDR3: CSASRDRGYGYTF. The CDR3 coding sequence is TGCAGTGCTAGTCGGGACAGGGGATATGGCTACACCTTC.

The table lists this clonotype with many counts. The chain joins TRBV5-6 to TRBJ2-5; D tentatively fits TRBD1 or TRBD2 (5 bases each). V lost 1 base and J 5 bases, leaving 18 bases between the germline ends. There are 16 residues in the CDR3. CDR1 and CDR2 from the germline V gene are SGHDT and YYEEEE. The CDR3 bases are TGTGCCAGCAGCTTGTGGGGACGAGGCTATTTCGAGACCCAGTACTTC. Amino acids: CASSLWGRGYFETQYF.

This clonotype was detected ten times or more. The rearrangement joins TRBV2 to TRBJ2-3, with D perhaps matching TRBD1 or TRBD2 (5 bases each). The CDR3 is 14 residues long. Germline CDR1 reads SNHLY; CDR2 reads FYNNEI. V was pared by 8 bases and J by 3 bases, with 15 bases between. CDR3 sequence: CASGSSTGTDTQYF. In DNA, the CDR3 is TGTGCCAGCGGTTCTAGCACAGGTACAGATACGCAGTATTTT.

Ten or more counts support this clonotype. The V and J genes are TRBV5-1 and TRBJ1-1; a possible D gene is TRBD1 (6 bases). Germline V gene data show CDR1 as SGHRS and CDR2 as YFSETQ. The CDR3 is 15 residues long. The V gene lost 0 bases and the J gene lost 1 base, with 10 bases spanning the gap. CDR3 nucleotides: TGCGCCAGCAGCTTGGTAGGGGGGGCGAACACTGAAGCTTTCTTT. Amino acid sequence: CASSLVGGANTEAFF.

This clonotype was seen more than once but under ten times. The genes are TRBV7-9 and TRBJ1-1; D gene unclear. The V end lost 1 base, the J end lost 4 bases, and 10 bases lay between the germline ends. The germline V gene has CDR1 SEHNR and CDR2 FQNEAQ (reference sequence). This CDR3 comprises 14 residues. CDR3 nucleotide sequence: TGTGCCAGCAGCTTAGGTTCGGTTGTCACTGAAGCTTTCTTT. Encoded protein: CASSLGSVVTEAFF.